The rows below give T cell receptor beta chains drawn from one sample of a study of blood T cell repertoires in COVID-19. Sequencing was performed with immunoSEQ multiplex PCR; in TCRdb, only in-frame clones are kept and a portion is missing. The table lists a few hundred thousand clones, roughly 82% of them singletons, with 10% to 15% in the top ten. The source material was peripheral blood. All receptors come from a man of 80 years or more with acute or convalescent COVID-19. Each CDR3 is given with its conserved first and last residue. A D gene is named only where the DNA matches it firmly. Some rows mark clone size as missing; the rest say once, few, many or name a class of expanded clone.

D gene	V gene	J gene	clone size	CDR3 protein	CDR3 DNA
-	TRBV14	TRBJ1-1	once	CASSQDPGMNTEAFF	TGTGCCAGCAGCCAAGACCCGGGGATGAACACTGAAGCTTTCTTT
-	TRBV3-1/TRBV3-2	TRBJ2-1	few	CASSQGGQAGGQFF	TGTGCCAGCAGCCAAGGGGGTCAGGCGGGTGGGCAGTTCTTC
-	TRBV6-6	TRBJ1-3	-	CASSLTGAGNTIYF	TGTGCCAGCAGTTTAACAGGAGCTGGAAACACCATATATTTT
TRBD1	TRBV13	TRBJ2-2	-	CASSSRTGEGRNTGELFF	TGTGCCAGCAGCTCCCGGACAGGGGAGGGCCGGAACACCGGGGAGCTGTTTTTT
TRBD1	TRBV15	TRBJ2-7	-	CATSRRGSGTGTSYEQYF	TGTGCCACCAGCAGGAGGGGTTCCGGGACAGGGACTTCCTACGAGCAGTACTTC
TRBD2	TRBV2	TRBJ2-5	-	CASRPPLAVQETQYF	TGTGCCAGCAGGCCTCCCCTAGCGGTACAAGAGACCCAGTACTTC
-	TRBV9	TRBJ1-3	-	CASSEAPSLTGGENTIYF	TGTGCCAGCAGCGAGGCCCCCTCGTTGACGGGGGGCGAAAACACCATATATTTT
TRBD1	TRBV5-1	TRBJ2-5	-	CASSPGTGGQETQYF	TGCGCCAGCAGCCCCGGGACAGGGGGCCAGGAGACCCAGTACTTC
TRBD2	TRBV9	TRBJ2-7	-	CASSVEAGTGQYF	TGTGCCAGCAGCGTAGAAGCGGGGACTGGGCAGTACTTC
-	TRBV6-5	TRBJ2-3	-	CASSYSTGLSTDTQYF	TGTGCCAGCAGTTACTCGACGGGACTGAGCACAGATACGCAGTATTTT
-	TRBV6-5	TRBJ1-2	-	CASREGLLANYGYTF	TGTGCCAGCAGAGAGGGACTTCTAGCTAACTATGGCTACACCTTC
-	TRBV6-2/TRBV6-3	TRBJ2-2	-	CASSRSQGITGELFF	TGTGCCAGCAGCCGCAGTCAGGGAATCACCGGGGAGCTGTTTTTT
-	TRBV27	TRBJ2-7	-	CASSSQPAYEQYF	TGTGCCAGCAGTTCACAACCCGCCTACGAGCAGTACTTC
-	TRBV4-2	TRBJ1-1	-	CASSQGTENTEAFF	TGTGCCAGCAGCCAAGGGACAGAGAACACTGAAGCTTTCTTT
TRBD1	TRBV18	TRBJ1-5	-	CASSDRDSNSNQPQHF	TGTGCCAGCTCGGACCGGGACAGCAATAGCAATCAGCCCCAGCATTTT
-	TRBV6-2/TRBV6-3	TRBJ2-5	-	CASNPTGTGQTQYF	TGTGCCAGCAACCCAACAGGGACGGGACAGACCCAGTACTTC
-	TRBV2	TRBJ1-6	-	CASTARDRDSPLHF	TGTGCCAGCACTGCGCGGGATAGGGATTCACCCCTCCACTTT
-	TRBV5-4	TRBJ1-2	-	CASSPLGGANYGYTF	TGTGCCAGCAGCCCGCTTGGCGGGGCGAACTATGGCTACACCTTC
-	TRBV4-2	TRBJ2-3	-	CASSQDLLRLTDTQYF	TGTGCCAGCAGCCAAGATCTACTCCGACTCACAGATACGCAGTATTTT
-	TRBV6-2/TRBV6-3	TRBJ2-3	-	CASSYAKGASTDTQYF	TGTGCCAGCAGTTACGCGAAAGGGGCCTCCACAGATACGCAGTATTTT
TRBD2	TRBV15	TRBJ2-7	-	CATSRDLSGGRSYEQYF	TGTGCCACCAGCAGGGACCTTAGCGGGGGGCGTTCCTACGAGCAGTACTTC
-	TRBV12-5	TRBJ2-5	-	CASGPGTQYF	TGTGCTAGTGGCCCCGGGACCCAGTACTTC
TRBD2	TRBV7-3	TRBJ2-1	-	CASSPLGTSGSSAYNEQFF	TGTGCCAGCAGCCCACTAGGGACTAGCGGGAGCTCTGCCTACAATGAGCAGTTCTTC
TRBD2	TRBV29-1	TRBJ2-3	once	CSVVPSGGGTDTQYF	TGCAGCGTTGTTCCCAGCGGGGGGGGCACAGATACGCAGTATTTT
-	TRBV29-1	TRBJ1-2	-	CSVGVGQNYGYTF	TGCAGCGTTGGGGTGGGCCAGAACTATGGCTACACCTTC
-	TRBV18	TRBJ1-2	-	CASSPGPGYGYTF	TGTGCCAGCTCACCGGGCCCTGGCTATGGCTACACCTTC
-	TRBV9	TRBJ1-3	few	CASSPAGNTIYF	TGTGCCAGCAGCCCCGCTGGAAACACCATATATTTT